The clone carrying this TCR beta chain appeared a few times. Its target is unknown. Unique molecular identifiers were incorporated during preparation of the TCRbeta library. TCRdb ran MiXCR on the PCR reads and lists one entry per CDR3 protein. The table has roughly 670,000 distinct CDR3 sequences, 10% to 15% seen once. This sample was included in a study of T-cell reconstitution after alpha-beta-depleted transplantation in children. Overall study results and limits: Reportedly, only several hundred clones from non-depleted graft cells drove alpha-beta T-cell counts at about two months. The authors attributed T-cell counts and diversity one year after transplant mostly to newly produced T cells. Elevated TCRbeta diversity at day 60 was traced, in some patients, to surviving recipient T cells and thymic progenitors.

The germline V gene has CDR1 SGHRS and CDR2 YFSETQ. Germline trimming cut 4 bases from V and 7 bases from J; bases unmatched to any gene: 5. The length of the CDR3 is 15 residues. The chain links TRBV5-1 to TRBJ2-2; 12 bases are a match to TRBD1. This receptor was taken from a girl aged 2 to 10 with congenital amegakaryocytic thrombocytopenia, due to receive a stem cell transplant. Specimen: PBMCs, collected before TCRalphabeta/CD19-depleted stem cell transplant. In nucleotides, the CDR3 is TGCGCCAGCAGCAGGGGACAGGGGGCTCACGGGGAGCTGTTTTTT. As protein: CASSRGQGAHGELFF.